The present entry profiles one TCR beta chain with its context. This entry belongs to a study of control samples from healthy donors and cancer patients. Sequencing was performed with immunoSEQ multiplex PCR; in TCRdb, only in-frame clones are kept and a portion is missing. The sample has roughly 140,000 clones, 85% to 95% seen once. The sequenced sample consisted of blood. This clonotype was obtained from a middle-aged man in good health.

CDR3 loop: CASSEIYGQFF. CDR3 coding DNA: TGTGCCAGCAGTGAAATATATGGGCAGTTCTTC. The chain couples TRBV6-1 to TRBJ2-1; no reliable D call. CDR1 and CDR2 from the germline V gene are MNHNS and SASEGT. The V end was cut by 2 bases, the J end by 12 bases, with 8 bases between. The CDR3 sequence is 11 residues long.